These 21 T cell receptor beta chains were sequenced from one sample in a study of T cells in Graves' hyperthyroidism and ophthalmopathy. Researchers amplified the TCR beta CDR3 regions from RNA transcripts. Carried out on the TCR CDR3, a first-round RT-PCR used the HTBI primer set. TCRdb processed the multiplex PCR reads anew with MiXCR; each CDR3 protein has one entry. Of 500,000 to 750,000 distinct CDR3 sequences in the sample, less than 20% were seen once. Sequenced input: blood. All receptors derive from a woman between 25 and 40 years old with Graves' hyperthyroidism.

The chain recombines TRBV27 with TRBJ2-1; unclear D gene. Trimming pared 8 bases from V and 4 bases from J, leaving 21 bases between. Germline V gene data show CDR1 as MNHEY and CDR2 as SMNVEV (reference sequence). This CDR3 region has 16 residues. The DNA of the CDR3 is TGTGCCAGCGGGTACGTAAGGGCAACGGCTTACAATGAGCAGTTCTTC. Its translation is CASGYVRATAYNEQFF.

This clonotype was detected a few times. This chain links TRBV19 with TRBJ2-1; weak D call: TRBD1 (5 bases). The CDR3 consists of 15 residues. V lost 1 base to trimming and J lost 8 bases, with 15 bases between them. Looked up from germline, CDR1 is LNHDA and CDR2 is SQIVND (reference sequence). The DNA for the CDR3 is TGTGCCAGTAGTATAGCCCCGGCAGGGTGGGATGAGCAGTTCTTC. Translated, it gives CASSIAPAGWDEQFF.

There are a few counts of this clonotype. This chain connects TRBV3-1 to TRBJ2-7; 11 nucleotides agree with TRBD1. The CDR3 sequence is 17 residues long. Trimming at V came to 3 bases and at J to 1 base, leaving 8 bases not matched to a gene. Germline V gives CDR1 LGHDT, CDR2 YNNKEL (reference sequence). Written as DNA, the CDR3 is TGTGCCAGCAGCCAGGGGGTTGGGACAGGGGGTTCCTACGAGCAGTACTTC. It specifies CASSQGVGTGGSYEQYF.

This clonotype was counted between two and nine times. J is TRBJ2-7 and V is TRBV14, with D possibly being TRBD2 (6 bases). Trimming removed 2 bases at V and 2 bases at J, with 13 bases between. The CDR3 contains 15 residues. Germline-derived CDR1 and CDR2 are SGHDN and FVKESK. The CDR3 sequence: CASSQPGLPTYEQYF. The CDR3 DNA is TGTGCCAGCAGCCAACCGGGACTCCCTACCTACGAGCAGTACTTC.

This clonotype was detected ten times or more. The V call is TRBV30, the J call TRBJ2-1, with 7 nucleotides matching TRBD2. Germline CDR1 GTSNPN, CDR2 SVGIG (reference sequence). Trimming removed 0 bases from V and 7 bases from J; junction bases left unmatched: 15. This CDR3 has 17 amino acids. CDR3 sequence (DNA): TGTGCCTGGAGTGTACGGCTGCTAGCGGCTACCTTGAATGAGCAGTTCTTC. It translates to CAWSVRLLAATLNEQFF.

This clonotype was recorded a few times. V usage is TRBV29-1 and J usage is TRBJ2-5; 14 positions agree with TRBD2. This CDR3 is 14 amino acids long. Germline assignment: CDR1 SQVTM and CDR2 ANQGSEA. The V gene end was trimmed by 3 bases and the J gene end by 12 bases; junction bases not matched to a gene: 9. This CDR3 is CSVDGTSGSRLEYF. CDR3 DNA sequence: TGCAGCGTTGACGGGACTAGCGGGAGTCGTCTTGAGTACTTC.

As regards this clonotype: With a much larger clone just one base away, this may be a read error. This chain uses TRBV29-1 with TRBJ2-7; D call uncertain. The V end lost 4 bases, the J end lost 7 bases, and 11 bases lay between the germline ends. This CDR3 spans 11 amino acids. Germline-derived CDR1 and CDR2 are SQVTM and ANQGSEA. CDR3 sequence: CSVGDSREQYF. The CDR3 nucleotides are TGCAGCGTTGGCGACTCCCGGGAGCAGTACTTC.

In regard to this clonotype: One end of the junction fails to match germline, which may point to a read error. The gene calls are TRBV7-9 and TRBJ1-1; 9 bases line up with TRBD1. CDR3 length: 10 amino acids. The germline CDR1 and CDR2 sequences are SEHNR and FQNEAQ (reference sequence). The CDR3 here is CASRGTGFLF. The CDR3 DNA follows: TGTGCCAGCAGGGGGACAGGGTTTCTCTTT.

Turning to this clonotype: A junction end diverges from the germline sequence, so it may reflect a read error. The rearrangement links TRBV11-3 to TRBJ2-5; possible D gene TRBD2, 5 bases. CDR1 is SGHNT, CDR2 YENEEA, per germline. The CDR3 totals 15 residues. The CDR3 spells CARSLALGIQETQYF. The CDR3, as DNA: TGTGCCAGAAGCTTAGCGTTGGGTATACAAGAGACCCAGTACTTC.

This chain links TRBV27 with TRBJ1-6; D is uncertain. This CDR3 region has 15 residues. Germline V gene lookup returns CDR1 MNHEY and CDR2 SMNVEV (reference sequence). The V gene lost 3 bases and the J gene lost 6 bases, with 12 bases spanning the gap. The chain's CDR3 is CASSFSSLGNSPLHF. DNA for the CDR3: TGTGCCAGCAGTTTTAGTTCCCTGGGTAATTCACCCCTCCACTTT.

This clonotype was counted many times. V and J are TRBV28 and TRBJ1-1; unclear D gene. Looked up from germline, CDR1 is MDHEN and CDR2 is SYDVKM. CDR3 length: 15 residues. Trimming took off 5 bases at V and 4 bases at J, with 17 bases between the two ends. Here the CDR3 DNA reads TGTGCCAGCAGTCCCAGCCCTAGGCGAGCCACTGAAGCTTTCTTT. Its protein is CASSPSPRRATEAFF.

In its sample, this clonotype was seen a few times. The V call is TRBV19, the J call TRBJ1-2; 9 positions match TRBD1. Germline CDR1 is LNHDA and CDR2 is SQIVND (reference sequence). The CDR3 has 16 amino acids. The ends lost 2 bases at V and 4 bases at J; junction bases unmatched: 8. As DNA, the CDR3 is TGTGCCAGTAGTATAACCCCCGGGACAGGGAGCTATGGCTACACCTTC. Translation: CASSITPGTGSYGYTF.

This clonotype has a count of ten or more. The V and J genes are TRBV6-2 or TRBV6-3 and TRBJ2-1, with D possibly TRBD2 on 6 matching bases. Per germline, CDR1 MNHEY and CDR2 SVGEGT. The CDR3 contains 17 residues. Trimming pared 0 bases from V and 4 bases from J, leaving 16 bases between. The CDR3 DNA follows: TGTGCCAGCAGTTACTCGCCGCCAACGGGGGTTTACAATGAGCAGTTCTTC. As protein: CASSYSPPTGVYNEQFF.

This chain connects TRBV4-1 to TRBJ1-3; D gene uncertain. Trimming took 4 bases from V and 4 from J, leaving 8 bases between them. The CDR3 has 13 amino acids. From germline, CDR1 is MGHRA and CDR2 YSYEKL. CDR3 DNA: TGCGCCAGCAGCCCATACAGAGGAAACACCATATATTTT. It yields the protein CASSPYRGNTIYF.

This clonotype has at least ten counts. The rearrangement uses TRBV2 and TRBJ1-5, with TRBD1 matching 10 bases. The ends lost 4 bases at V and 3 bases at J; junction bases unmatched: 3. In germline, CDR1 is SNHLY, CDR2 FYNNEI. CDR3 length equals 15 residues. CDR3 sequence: CASSVGTGDNQPQHF. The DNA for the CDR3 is TGTGCCAGCAGTGTAGGGACAGGGGACAATCAGCCCCAGCATTTT.

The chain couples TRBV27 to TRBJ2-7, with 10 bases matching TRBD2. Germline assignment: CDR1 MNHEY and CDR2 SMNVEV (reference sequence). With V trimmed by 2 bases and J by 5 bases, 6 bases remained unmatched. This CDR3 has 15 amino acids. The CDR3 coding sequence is TGTGCCAGCAGTTTAGCTAGCGGGAGAGGGAACGAGCAGTACTTC. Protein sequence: CASSLASGRGNEQYF.

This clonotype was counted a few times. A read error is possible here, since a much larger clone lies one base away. The CDR3 nucleotides are TGCGCCAGCAGTCCTGAAGTGGATGGGAATGAGCAGTTCTTC. The encoded protein is CASSPEVDGNEQFF. The V and J genes are TRBV5-1 and TRBJ2-1; D remains ambiguous. The CDR3 loop spans 14 amino acids. Germline CDR1 SGHRS, CDR2 YFSETQ. Trimming took 5 bases from V and 7 from J, leaving 16 bases between them.

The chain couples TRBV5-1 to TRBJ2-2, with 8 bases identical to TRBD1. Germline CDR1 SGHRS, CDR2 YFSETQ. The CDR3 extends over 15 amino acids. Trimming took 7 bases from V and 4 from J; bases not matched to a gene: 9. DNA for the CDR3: TGCGCCAGCTGGAGGGACAGGACCTCCACCGGGGAGCTGTTTTTT. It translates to CASWRDRTSTGELFF.

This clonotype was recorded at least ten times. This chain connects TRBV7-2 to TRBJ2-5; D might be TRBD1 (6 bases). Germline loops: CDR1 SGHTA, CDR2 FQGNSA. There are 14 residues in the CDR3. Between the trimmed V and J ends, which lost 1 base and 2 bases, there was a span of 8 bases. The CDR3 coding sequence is TGTGCCAGCAGCTTAGTAACAGGGCAAGAGACCCAGTACTTC. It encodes CASSLVTGQETQYF.

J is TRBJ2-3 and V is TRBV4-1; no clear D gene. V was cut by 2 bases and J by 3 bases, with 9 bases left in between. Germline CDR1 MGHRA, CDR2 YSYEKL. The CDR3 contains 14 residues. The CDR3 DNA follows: TGCGCCAGCAGCCAACTGGGTTGGACAGATACGCAGTATTTT. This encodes CASSQLGWTDTQYF.

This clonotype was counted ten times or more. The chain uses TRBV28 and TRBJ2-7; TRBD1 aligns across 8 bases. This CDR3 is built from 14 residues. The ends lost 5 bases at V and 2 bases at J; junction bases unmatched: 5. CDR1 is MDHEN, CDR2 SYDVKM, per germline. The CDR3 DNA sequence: TGTGCCAGCAGTGTACACAGGGGGACCTACGAGCAGTACTTC. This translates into CASSVHRGTYEQYF.